Below, 30 T cell receptor beta chains from the same sample are listed, as sequenced in a study of blood T cell repertoires in COVID-19. Libraries were prepared by immunoSEQ multiplex PCR; TCRdb keeps only in-frame clonotypes and omits some of them. The sample shows 250,000 to 350,000 clones, roughly 90% of them seen only once. The sample taken for sequencing was PBMCs or T cells enriched from blood (not recorded which). The origin of the receptors is a woman in her late teens or twenties with acute COVID-19.

The chain combines TRBV28 with TRBJ1-4; D is ambiguous. The V end was cut by 5 bases, the J end by 8 bases, with 18 bases between. The CDR3 spans 15 residues. Germline assignment: CDR1 MDHEN and CDR2 SYDVKM. CDR3 in DNA: TGTGCCAGCAGTCCGGAGGACTATCTGAGCGAAAAACTGTTTTTT. This encodes CASSPEDYLSEKLFF.

This clone was seen only once. The chain is built from TRBV7-6 and TRBJ1-1; no clear D gene. V shed 1 base and J shed 1 base, with 7 bases lying between them. CDR1 SGHVS and CDR2 FNYEAQ come from the germline V gene. The CDR3 has 14 amino acids. The CDR3 loop reads CASSLGPGNTEAFF. The CDR3 nucleotides are TGTGCCAGCAGCTTAGGCCCGGGGAACACTGAAGCTTTCTTT.

V usage is TRBV28 and J usage is TRBJ1-1; 9 nucleotides align to TRBD1. The CDR3 loop spans 16 amino acids. Germline-derived CDR1 and CDR2 are MDHEN and SYDVKM. V trimming: 2 bases; J trimming: 6 bases; junction bases outside the gene matches: 10. Here the CDR3 reads CASSLGFGTGNSEAFF. For the CDR3, the DNA is TGTGCCAGCAGTTTAGGATTCGGGACAGGGAATTCTGAAGCTTTCTTT.

V gene TRBV12-3 or TRBV12-4 combines with J gene TRBJ2-3, with D perhaps TRBD1 (5 bases). This CDR3 comprises 12 residues. Trimming took off 4 bases at V and 5 bases at J, with 7 bases between the two ends. The CDR3 DNA reads as TGTGCCAGCAGTTCCCAGGGAGATACGCAGTATTTT. It translates to CASSSQGDTQYF.

V and J are TRBV19 and TRBJ1-1; no definite D call. The germline gives CDR1 LNHDA, CDR2 SQIVND (reference sequence). V gave up 2 bases and J gave up 0 bases, with 7 bases separating them. The CDR3 spans 14 residues. The CDR3 DNA follows: TGTGCCAGTAGTATACAACAGCTGAACACTGAAGCTTTCTTT. Protein sequence: CASSIQQLNTEAFF.

The rearrangement joins TRBV25-1 to TRBJ2-1; the D gene is possibly TRBD2 (6 bases). The CDR3 is made up of 15 amino acids. V dropped 3 bases and J dropped 3 bases, with 12 bases sitting between them. Germline V lookup: CDR1 MGHDK, CDR2 SYGVNS. In nucleotides, the CDR3 is TGTGCCAGCAGTGATAGTGGGACTGGCTACAATGAGCAGTTCTTC. The encoded protein is CASSDSGTGYNEQFF. The complete variable domain, with remaining parts taken from reference TRBV25-1 and TRBJ2-1, reads EADIYQTPRYLVIGTGKKITLECSQTMGHDKMYWYQQDPGMELHLIHYSYGVNSTEKGDLSSESTVSRIRTEHFPLTLESARPSHTSQYLCASSDSGTGYNEQFFGPGTRLTVL.

CDR3 region: CASSTRQGKGEQYF. Written as DNA, the CDR3 is TGTGCCAGCAGTACCCGACAGGGAAAGGGCGAGCAGTACTTC. V usage is TRBV27 and J usage is TRBJ2-7; TRBD1 matches at 7 bases. Trimming took 5 bases from V and 6 from J; bases not matched to a gene: 10. This CDR3 has 14 residues. The germline V gene has CDR1 MNHEY and CDR2 SMNVEV (reference sequence).

The chain recombines TRBV10-2 with TRBJ2-1, with D tentatively TRBD1 (5 bases). This CDR3 spans 13 amino acids. With 4 bases removed from V and 8 bases from J, the gap between germline ends came to 12 bases. The V gene's germline CDR1 is WSHSY and CDR2 SAAADI. The CDR3 DNA is TGCGCCAGCAGTGTGGAAACCAGGGATGAGCAGTTCTTC. This encodes CASSVETRDEQFF.

The V call is TRBV30, the J call TRBJ1-1, with D possibly being TRBD1 (5 bases). Germline V gives CDR1 GTSNPN, CDR2 SVGIG (reference sequence). Trimming shortened V by 8 bases and J by 1 base, and 14 bases separated the two germline ends. The CDR3 sequence is 13 residues long. This chain's CDR3 is CAINRQKNTEAFF. CDR3 nucleotide sequence: TGTGCCATAAATAGACAGAAGAACACTGAAGCTTTCTTT.

This chain links TRBV10-3 with TRBJ2-4, with 8 bases fitting TRBD2. The CDR3 is 16 residues long. Looked up from germline, CDR1 is ENHRY and CDR2 is SYGVKD. Unmatched junction bases numbered 5, after V lost 0 bases and J lost 4 bases. The CDR3 region is CAISESGVAGKNIQYF. The CDR3 nucleotides are TGTGCCATCAGTGAGTCGGGGGTAGCGGGGAAAAACATTCAGTACTTC.

The rearrangement joins TRBV12-5 to TRBJ2-5; D possibly corresponds to TRBD2 (6 bases). Germline V gives CDR1 LGHNT, CDR2 FRNRAP. CDR3 length equals 13 residues. V was shortened by 9 bases and J by 1 base, with 12 bases between the two germline ends. The CDR3: CASGDSGQETQYF. DNA of the CDR3: TGTGCTAGCGGGGATAGCGGCCAAGAGACCCAGTACTTC.

The chain recombines TRBV11-2 with TRBJ2-1; 10 bases fit TRBD2. Germline V gene data show CDR1 as SGHAT and CDR2 as FQNNGV. The CDR3 sequence is 17 residues long. Trimming removed 0 bases from V and 6 bases from J; junction bases left unmatched: 8. CDR3 region: CASSLDWTSGAFNEQFF. For the CDR3, the DNA is TGTGCCAGCAGCTTAGACTGGACTAGCGGCGCGTTCAATGAGCAGTTCTTC. Filled out from reference TRBV11-2 and TRBJ2-1, the complete variable domain reads EAGVAQSPRYKIIEKRQSVAFWCNPISGHATLYWYQQILGQGPKLLIQFQNNGVVDDSQLPKDRFSAERLKGVDSTLKIQPAKLEDSAVYLCASSLDWTSGAFNEQFFGPGTRLTVL.

V usage is TRBV19 and J usage is TRBJ2-2; D call uncertain. Germline CDR1 LNHDA, CDR2 SQIVND (reference sequence). The CDR3 runs 15 residues. V lost 3 bases to trimming and J lost 2 bases, with 10 bases between them. The CDR3 protein is CASSISPLNTGELFF. The CDR3 nucleotides read TGTGCCAGTAGTATTAGCCCCCTTAACACCGGGGAGCTGTTTTTT.

This clone was detected only once. J is TRBJ2-7 and V is TRBV5-1; 10 bases line up with TRBD2. The junction had 9 bases not matched to a gene; V was cut back by 2 bases and J by 7 bases. CDR1 and CDR2 from the germline V gene are SGHRS and YFSETQ. This CDR3 is built from 15 residues. DNA for the CDR3: TGCGCCAGCAGCTTCTGGCTAGCGGGAGTAGGAGAGCAGTACTTC. Translation: CASSFWLAGVGEQYF.

The chain couples TRBV21-1 to TRBJ2-7; the table's D call, TRBD1, was not checked against the DNA. TRBV21-1 is a documented pseudogene. The CDR3 totals 13 residues. CDR3 in DNA: TGTGCCAGCTGGACAGTTAACTCCTACGAGCAGTACTTC. This gives the protein CASWTVNSYEQYF.

This clone is a singleton in its sample. The genes are TRBV5-4 and TRBJ1-3; D might be TRBD1 (6 bases). The CDR3 totals 16 residues. Germline V gene lookup returns CDR1 SGHNT and CDR2 YYREEE (reference sequence). V was shortened by 0 bases and J by 0 bases, with 10 bases between the two germline ends. The CDR3 DNA follows: TGTGCCAGCAGCTTGGGGACAGACGACTCTGGAAACACCATATATTTT. Translation gives CASSLGTDDSGNTIYF.

The chain links TRBV7-3 to TRBJ2-1; TRBD2 agrees at 8 bases. This CDR3 region has 16 residues. V dropped 5 bases and J dropped 5; count of bases not matched to a gene: 11. Per germline, CDR1 SGHTA and CDR2 FQGTGA. This CDR3 reads CASSDYPSGLDNEQFF. The CDR3 DNA reads as TGTGCCAGCAGCGACTACCCTAGCGGGTTAGACAATGAGCAGTTCTTC.

J is TRBJ2-7 and V is TRBV13; the match to TRBD1 covers 10 bases. Germline V gene sequence: CDR1 PRHDT, CDR2 FYEKMQ (reference sequence). V was pared by 3 bases and J by 2 bases, with 4 bases of the junction left unmatched. This CDR3 is built from 15 residues. The CDR3 DNA follows: TGTGCCAGCAGCTTCCGGGACAGGGGTACCTACGAGCAGTACTTC. Translated, it gives CASSFRDRGTYEQYF.

CDR3 nucleotides: TGTGCCTGGGCCACCGGGACAGGGTACAATGAGCAGTTCTTC. Translating gives CAWATGTGYNEQFF. This chain joins TRBV30 and TRBJ2-1; 9 bases line up with TRBD1. Germline V gene lookup returns CDR1 GTSNPN and CDR2 SVGIG (reference sequence). The junction had 6 bases not matched to a gene; V was cut back by 5 bases and J by 4 bases. The CDR3 extends over 14 amino acids.

This chain links TRBV5-1 with TRBJ2-4; 9 bases line up with TRBD1. CDR1 is SGHRS, CDR2 YFSETQ, per germline. The CDR3 consists of 17 residues. The ends lost 2 bases at V and 3 bases at J; junction bases unmatched: 9. CDR3 in amino acids: CASSFVPGQGGKNIQYF. CDR3 sequence (DNA): TGCGCCAGCAGCTTCGTCCCGGGACAGGGCGGCAAAAACATTCAGTACTTC. The variable domain in full, completed from reference TRBV5-1 and TRBJ2-4, reads KAGVTQTPRYLIKTRGQQVTLSCSPISGHRSVSWYQQTPGQGLQFLFEYFSETQRNKGNFPGRFSGRQFSNSRSEMNVSTLELGDSALYLCASSFVPGQGGKNIQYFGAGTRLSVL.

The chain is built from TRBV19 and TRBJ1-2; D is perhaps TRBD1 (6 bases). V lost 6 bases, J lost 8 bases, and 22 bases lay in between. Germline-derived CDR1 and CDR2 are LNHDA and SQIVND (reference sequence). The CDR3 runs to 15 residues. CDR3 in amino acids: CASSPHTGFSVGYTF. The CDR3 DNA reads as TGTGCCAGTAGCCCTCATACAGGGTTTAGTGTCGGCTACACCTTC.

The chain combines TRBV11-3 with TRBJ1-5; D is unclear. CDR1 and CDR2 (germline): SGHNT, YENEEA. V gave up 2 bases and J gave up 1 base, with 12 bases separating them. The CDR3 covers 16 residues. The CDR3 nucleotides are TGTGCCAGCAGCTTACCCGGCGGGGTGAGCAATCAGCCCCAGCATTTT. Amino acid sequence: CASSLPGGVSNQPQHF.

The chain has TRBV7-2 and TRBJ2-3, with 10 positions matching TRBD2. V lost 5 bases and J lost 1; bases outside the gene matches: 15. CDR1 is SGHTA and CDR2 is FQGNSA in the germline V gene. The CDR3 contains 19 residues. The CDR3 sequence: CASSEQTSGNVKRTDTQYF. In DNA, the CDR3 is TGTGCCAGCAGCGAACAAACTAGCGGGAATGTGAAACGCACAGATACGCAGTATTTT.

The table lists this clone with a count of one. The chain joins TRBV19 to TRBJ1-1; D may be TRBD1 (6 bases). The V end was cut by 7 bases, the J end by 2 bases, with 14 bases between. This CDR3 has 14 residues. The V gene's germline CDR1 is LNHDA and CDR2 SQIVND (reference sequence). The chain's CDR3 is CASMMDSYNTEAFF. CDR3 nucleotides: TGTGCCAGTATGATGGACAGTTACAACACTGAAGCTTTCTTT.

The chain has TRBV28 and TRBJ1-5, with D unclear. The V end lost 6 bases, the J end lost 3 bases, and 18 bases lay between the germline ends. The CDR3 contains 16 residues. The germline CDR1 and CDR2 sequences are MDHEN and SYDVKM. The CDR3 reads CASSPTPSEDNQPQHF. The CDR3 DNA is TGTGCCAGCAGCCCCACCCCATCGGAGGACAATCAGCCCCAGCATTTT. The complete variable domain, with remaining parts taken from reference TRBV28 and TRBJ1-5, reads DVKVTQSSRYLVKRTGEKVFLECVQDMDHENMFWYRQDPGLGLRLIYFSYDVKMKEKGDIPEGYSVSREKKERFSLILESASTNQTSMYLCASSPTPSEDNQPQHFGDGTRLSIL.

The chain uses TRBV6-5 and TRBJ1-5; 7 nucleotides line up with TRBD1. The CDR3 consists of 14 residues. The germline V gene has CDR1 MNHEY and CDR2 SVGAGI. V dropped 6 bases and J dropped 4; count of bases not matched to a gene: 6. The CDR3 is CASRTGTENQPQHF. CDR3 in DNA: TGTGCCAGCAGGACCGGGACAGAGAATCAGCCCCAGCATTTT.

CDR3 in amino acids: CASSPPSLQAPQYF. Here the CDR3 DNA reads TGTGCCAGCTCACCTCCCTCTCTCCAGGCTCCGCAGTATTTT. V is TRBV18 and J is TRBJ2-3; D gene uncertain. This CDR3 contains 14 residues. The V and J ends lost 3 bases and 10 bases respectively, with 17 bases between them. The germline CDR1 and CDR2 sequences are KGHSH and LQKENI.

The rearrangement joins TRBV11-3 to TRBJ1-6; D might be TRBD1 (6 bases). Germline CDR1 reads SGHNT; CDR2 reads YENEEA. Trimming left V 5 bases short and J 7 bases short, with 15 bases between. The CDR3 has 15 amino acids. As DNA, the CDR3 is TGTGCCAGCAGCGGTGGACAGCTTTTAAATTCACCCCTCCACTTT. Translated, it gives CASSGGQLLNSPLHF. The entire variable domain, with the rest obtained from reference TRBV11-3 and TRBJ1-6, is as follows: EAGVVQSPRYKIIEKKQPVAFWCNPISGHNTLYWYLQNLGQGPELLIRYENEEAVDDSQLPKDRFSAERLKGVDSTLKIQPAELGDSAVYLCASSGGQLLNSPLHFGNGTRLTVT.

The chain has TRBV2 and TRBJ2-1; a weak D match, TRBD2 (5 bases). This CDR3 comprises 14 residues. The V and J ends lost 3 bases and 5 bases respectively, with 11 bases between them. CDR1 is SNHLY, CDR2 FYNNEI, per germline. The CDR3 bases are TGTGCCAGCAGTGAGCTAGCAGTCGACAATGAGCAGTTCTTC. This encodes CASSELAVDNEQFF.

The chain combines TRBV14 with TRBJ2-7; TRBD1 aligns across 8 bases. CDR1 is SGHDN, CDR2 FVKESK, per germline. V shed 4 bases and J 0 bases; nucleotides not matched to a gene: 5. The CDR3 is 15 residues long. The CDR3 here is CASSPGQAFSYEQYF. DNA of the CDR3: TGTGCCAGCAGCCCGGGACAGGCGTTCTCCTACGAGCAGTACTTC.